This T cell receptor beta chain appears in the sequencing data of a study of glioma-infiltrating T cells after dendritic cell vaccination. The protocol was immunoSEQ multiplex PCR, while the TCRdb copy is restricted to in-frame clones and leaves out a portion. This sample has roughly 60,000 clones, with more than 75% found just once. The sample's time point: after dendritic cell vaccination, including at tumor progression/relapse. Patients had residual fresh-frozen tumor tissue and more than two years of survival data. Germline lookup yields CDR1 SGDLS and CDR2 YYNGEE. CDR3 length: 16 residues. Trimming took 3 bases from V and 0 from J, leaving 14 bases between them.

The source of this sequence is a human donor with glioblastoma. The source material was blood, sampled after dendritic cell vaccination. V usage is TRBV9 and J usage is TRBJ2-3; perhaps TRBD2 as D (6 bases). CDR3 region: CASSGRRDFSTDTQYF. CDR3 coding DNA: TGTGCCAGCAGCGGAAGACGGGACTTTAGCACAGATACGCAGTATTTT. The full variable domain, rest sourced from reference TRBV9 and TRBJ2-3, is DSGVTQTPKHLITATGQRVTLRCSPRSGDLSVYWYQQSLDQGLQFLIQYYNGEERAKGNILERFSAQQFPDLHSELNLSSLELGDSALYFCASSGRRDFSTDTQYFGPGTRLTVL.